This T cell receptor beta chain was sequenced in a study of shared clonotypes between healthy human individuals. Caucasian adults living in Nashville, Tennessee, provided all samples. The V end was cut by 1 base, the J end by 9 bases, with 7 bases between. CDR1 is SGHTA, CDR2 FQGNSA, per germline. This CDR3 has 11 residues. An assay was performed, and its level was deep. The team ran DNA from unsorted PBMCs on ten immunoSEQ deep assay plates for sequencing. Profiled with immunoSEQ multiplex PCR; TCRdb holds only in-frame clones, not every one. The data contain about 470,000 clones, roughly 77% of them seen just once; the ten biggest clones take up less than 15%.

The TCR sequence derives from a woman in her thirties or forties in good health. Some clones in this sample may be carry-over from other donors' samples. Sequences were obtained from PBMCs. V usage is TRBV7-2 and J usage is TRBJ2-7; D unclear. The CDR3 protein is CASSLGTVQYF. The DNA of the CDR3 is TGTGCCAGCAGCTTAGGCACGGTGCAGTACTTC.